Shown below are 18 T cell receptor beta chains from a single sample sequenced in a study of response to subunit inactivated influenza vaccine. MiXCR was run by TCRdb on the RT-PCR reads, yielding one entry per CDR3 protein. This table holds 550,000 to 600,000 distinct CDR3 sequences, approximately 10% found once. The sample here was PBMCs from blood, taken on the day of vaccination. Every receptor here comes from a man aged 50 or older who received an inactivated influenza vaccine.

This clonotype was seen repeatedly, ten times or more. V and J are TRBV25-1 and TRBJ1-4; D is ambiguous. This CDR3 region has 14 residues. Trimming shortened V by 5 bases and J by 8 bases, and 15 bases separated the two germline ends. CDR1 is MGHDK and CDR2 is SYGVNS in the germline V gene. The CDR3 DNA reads TGTGCCAGCAGTTGGTCAGCCCCGGGCGAAAAACTGTTTTTT. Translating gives CASSWSAPGEKLFF.

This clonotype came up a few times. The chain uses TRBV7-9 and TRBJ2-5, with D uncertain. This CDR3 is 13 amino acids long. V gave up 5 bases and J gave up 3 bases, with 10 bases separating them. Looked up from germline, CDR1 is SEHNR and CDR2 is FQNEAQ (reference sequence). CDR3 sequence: CASSPGREETQYF. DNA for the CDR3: TGTGCCAGCAGCCCCGGACGGGAAGAGACCCAGTACTTC.

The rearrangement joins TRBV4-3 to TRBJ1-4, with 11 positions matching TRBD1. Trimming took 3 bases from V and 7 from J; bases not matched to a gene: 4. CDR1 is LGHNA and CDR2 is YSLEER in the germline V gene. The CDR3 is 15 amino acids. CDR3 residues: CASSQDRGRTEKLFF. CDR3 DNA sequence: TGCGCCAGCAGCCAGGACAGGGGGCGAACTGAAAAACTGTTTTTT.

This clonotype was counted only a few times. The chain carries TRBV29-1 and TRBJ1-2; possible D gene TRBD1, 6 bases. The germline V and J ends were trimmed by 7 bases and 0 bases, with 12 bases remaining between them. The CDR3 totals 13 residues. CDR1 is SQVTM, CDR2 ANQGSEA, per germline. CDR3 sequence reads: CSASDSSNYGYTF. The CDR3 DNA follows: TGCAGCGCGTCGGACAGTTCTAACTATGGCTACACCTTC.

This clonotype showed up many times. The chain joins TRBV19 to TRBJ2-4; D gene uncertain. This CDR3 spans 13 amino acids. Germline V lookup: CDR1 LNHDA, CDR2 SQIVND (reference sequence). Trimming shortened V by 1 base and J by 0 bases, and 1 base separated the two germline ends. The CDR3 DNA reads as TGTGCCAGTAGTATAGGAGCCAAAAACATTCAGTACTTC. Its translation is CASSIGAKNIQYF.

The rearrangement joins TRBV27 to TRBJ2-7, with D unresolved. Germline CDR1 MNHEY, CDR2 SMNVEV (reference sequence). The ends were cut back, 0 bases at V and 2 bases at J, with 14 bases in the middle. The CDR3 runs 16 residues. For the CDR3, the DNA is TGTGCCAGCAGTTTATCGTCTGACGGGCGTACCTACGAGCAGTACTTC. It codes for CASSLSSDGRTYEQYF.

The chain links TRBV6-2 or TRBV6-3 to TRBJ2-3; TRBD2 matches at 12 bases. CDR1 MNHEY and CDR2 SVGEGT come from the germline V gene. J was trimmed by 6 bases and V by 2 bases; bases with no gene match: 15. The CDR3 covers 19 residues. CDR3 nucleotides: TGTGCCAGCAGTTACGGGCTGTGGACGACTAGCGGGAGAGGTGATACGCAGTATTTT. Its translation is CASSYGLWTTSGRGDTQYF.

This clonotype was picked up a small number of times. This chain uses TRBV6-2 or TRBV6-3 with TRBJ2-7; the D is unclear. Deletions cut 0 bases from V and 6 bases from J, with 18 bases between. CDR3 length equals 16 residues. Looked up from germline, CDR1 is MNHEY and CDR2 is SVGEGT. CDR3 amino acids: CASSYSSGLLRSEQYF. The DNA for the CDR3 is TGTGCCAGCAGTTACTCGAGTGGGCTCCTTCGATCCGAGCAGTACTTC.

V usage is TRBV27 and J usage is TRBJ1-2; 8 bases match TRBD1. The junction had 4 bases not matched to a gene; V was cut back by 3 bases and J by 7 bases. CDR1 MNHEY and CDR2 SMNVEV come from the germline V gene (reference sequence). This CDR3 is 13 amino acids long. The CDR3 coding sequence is TGTGCCAGCAGTTTCACCCAGGGGGCTGGCTACACCTTC. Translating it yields CASSFTQGAGYTF.

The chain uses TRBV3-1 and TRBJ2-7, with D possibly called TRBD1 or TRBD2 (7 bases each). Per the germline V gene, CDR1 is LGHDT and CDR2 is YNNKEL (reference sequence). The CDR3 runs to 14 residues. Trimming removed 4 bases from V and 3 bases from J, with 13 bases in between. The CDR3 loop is CASSRGGGSYEQYF. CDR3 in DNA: TGTGCCAGCAGCCGGGGAGGGGGCAGCTACGAGCAGTACTTC.

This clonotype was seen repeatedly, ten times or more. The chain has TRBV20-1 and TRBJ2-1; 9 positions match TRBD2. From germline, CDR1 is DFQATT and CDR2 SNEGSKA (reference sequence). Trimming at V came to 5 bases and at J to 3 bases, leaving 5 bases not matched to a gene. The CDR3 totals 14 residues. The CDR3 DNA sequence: TGCAGTGCTGTAGCGGGGGCAGACTACAATGAGCAGTTCTTC. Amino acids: CSAVAGADYNEQFF.

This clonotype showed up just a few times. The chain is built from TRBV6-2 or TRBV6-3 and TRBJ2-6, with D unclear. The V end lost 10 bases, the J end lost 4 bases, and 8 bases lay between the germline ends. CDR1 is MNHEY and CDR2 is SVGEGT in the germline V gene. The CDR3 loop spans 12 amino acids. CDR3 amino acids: CATLRGANVLTF. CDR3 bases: TGTGCCACCCTCCGAGGGGCCAACGTCCTGACTTTC.

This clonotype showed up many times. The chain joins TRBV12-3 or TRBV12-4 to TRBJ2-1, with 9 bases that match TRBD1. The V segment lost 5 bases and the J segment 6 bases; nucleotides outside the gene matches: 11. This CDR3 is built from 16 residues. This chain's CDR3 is CASSPGTGILGNEQFF. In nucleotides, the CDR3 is TGTGCCAGCAGTCCCGGGACAGGGATTCTAGGCAATGAGCAGTTCTTC.

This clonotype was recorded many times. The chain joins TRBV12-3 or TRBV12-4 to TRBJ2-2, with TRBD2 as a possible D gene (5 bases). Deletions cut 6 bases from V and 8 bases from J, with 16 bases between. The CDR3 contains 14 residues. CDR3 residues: CASSTTVEGGELFF. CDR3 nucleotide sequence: TGTGCCAGCAGCACCACTGTTGAGGGTGGGGAGCTGTTTTTT.

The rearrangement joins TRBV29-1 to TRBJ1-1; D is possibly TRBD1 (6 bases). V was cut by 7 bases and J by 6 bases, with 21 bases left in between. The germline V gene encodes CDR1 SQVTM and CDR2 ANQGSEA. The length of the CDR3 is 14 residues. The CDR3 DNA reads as TGCAGCGCCAACAGATGGGGGCGATTTGCTGAAGCTTTCTTT. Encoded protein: CSANRWGRFAEAFF.

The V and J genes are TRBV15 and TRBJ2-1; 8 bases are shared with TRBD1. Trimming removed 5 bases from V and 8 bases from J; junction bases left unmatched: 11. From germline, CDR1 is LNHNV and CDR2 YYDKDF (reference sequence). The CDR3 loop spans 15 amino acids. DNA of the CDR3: TGTGCCACCAGCGGAGGGGACAGGACGTCTGATGAGCAGTTCTTC. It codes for CATSGGDRTSDEQFF.

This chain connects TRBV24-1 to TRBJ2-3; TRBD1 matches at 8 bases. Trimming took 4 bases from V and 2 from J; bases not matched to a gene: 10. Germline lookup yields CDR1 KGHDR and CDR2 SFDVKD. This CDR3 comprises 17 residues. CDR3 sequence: CATSDSLRTGLTDTQYF. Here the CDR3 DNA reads TGTGCCACCAGTGACTCACTCAGGACAGGGCTCACAGATACGCAGTATTTT.

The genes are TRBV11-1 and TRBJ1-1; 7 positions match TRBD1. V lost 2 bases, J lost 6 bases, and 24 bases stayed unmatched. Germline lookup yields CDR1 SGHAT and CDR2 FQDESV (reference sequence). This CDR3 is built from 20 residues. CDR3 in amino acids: CASSLHTGVLVFGSTPEAFF. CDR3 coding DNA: TGTGCCAGCAGCTTACATACAGGGGTTCTCGTGTTTGGCTCGACCCCTGAAGCTTTCTTT.